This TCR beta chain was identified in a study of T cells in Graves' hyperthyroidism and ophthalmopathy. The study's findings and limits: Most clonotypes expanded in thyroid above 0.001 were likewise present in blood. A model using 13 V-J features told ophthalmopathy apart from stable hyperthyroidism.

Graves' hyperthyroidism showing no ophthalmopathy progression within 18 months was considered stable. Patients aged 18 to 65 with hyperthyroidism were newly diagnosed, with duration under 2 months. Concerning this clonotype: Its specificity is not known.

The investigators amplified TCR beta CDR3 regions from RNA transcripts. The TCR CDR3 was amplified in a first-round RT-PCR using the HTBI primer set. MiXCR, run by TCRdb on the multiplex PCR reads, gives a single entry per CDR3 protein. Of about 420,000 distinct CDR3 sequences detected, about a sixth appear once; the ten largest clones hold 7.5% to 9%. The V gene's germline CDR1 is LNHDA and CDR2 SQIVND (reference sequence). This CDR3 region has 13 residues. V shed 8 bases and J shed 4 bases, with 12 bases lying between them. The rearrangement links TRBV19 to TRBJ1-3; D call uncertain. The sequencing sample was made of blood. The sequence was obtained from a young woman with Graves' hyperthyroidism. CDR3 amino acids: CASSETPGNTIYF. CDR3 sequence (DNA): TGTGCCAGTTCGGAGACCCCAGGAAACACCATATATTTT.